This TCR beta chain was captured by sequencing in a study of CD8 T cells in Susac syndrome. Looked up from germline, CDR1 is SNHLY and CDR2 is FYNNEI. V gave up 8 bases and J gave up 2 bases; unmatched junction bases: 5. The CDR3 is 14 amino acids. Reverse transcription of roughly 0.5 to 1 ug RNA was carried out with random hexamers. Via MiXCR, TCRdb re-called the immunoSEQ multiplex PCR reads, giving one row per CDR3 protein. In the table there are more than 70,000 distinct CDR3 sequences, about 91% of which are singletons. The rearrangement uses TRBV2 and TRBJ2-4, with 8 positions matching TRBD1. Sequences were obtained from CD8+ T cells from PBMCs. The TCR sequence derives from a human donor with multiple sclerosis. CDR3 residues: CASYRTGSKNIQYF. CDR3 DNA sequence: TGTGCCAGCTATAGGACAGGGTCCAAAAACATTCAGTACTTC. The full variable domain, its missing parts supplied by reference TRBV2 and TRBJ2-4, is EPEVTQTPSHQVTQMGQEVILRCVPISNHLYFYWYRQILGQKVEFLVSFYNNEISEKSEIFDDQFSVERPDGSNFTLKIRSTKLEDSAMYFCASYRTGSKNIQYFGAGTRLSVL.